What follows are 19 T cell receptor beta chains derived from one specimen sequenced in a study of cytomegalovirus exposure and HLA in healthy donors. This PCR relied on a set of 60 Vbeta primers and 13 Jbeta primers. Sequencing used immunoSEQ multiplex PCR; TCRdb keeps in-frame clones, though not all of them. The sample consists of some 130,000 clones, 76% of them appearing once. The specimen was PBMCs. The receptors stem from a man aged 35-49 years in good health and CMV-seronegative.

This clone was recorded once. CDR3 sequence: CASSDWHEQYF. The CDR3 bases are TGTGCCAGCAGTGACTGGCACGAGCAGTACTTC. V and J are TRBV6-1 and TRBJ2-7; D not resolved. Per germline, CDR1 MNHNS and CDR2 SASEGT. V dropped 3 bases and J dropped 5 bases, with 5 bases sitting between them. The CDR3 extends over 11 amino acids.

The V gene is TRBV11-2, the J gene TRBJ2-3, with 8 nucleotides matching TRBD2. Trimming cost V 6 bases and J 13 bases; bases outside gene matches: 6. There are 11 residues in the CDR3. Looked up from germline, CDR1 is SGHAT and CDR2 is FQNNGV. CDR3 bases: TGTGCCAGCAGGGGAGGACTAGCAGAGTATTTT. This translates into CASRGGLAEYF. Variable domain in full (rest from reference TRBV11-2 and TRBJ2-3): EAGVAQSPRYKIIEKRQSVAFWCNPISGHATLYWYQQILGQGPKLLIQFQNNGVVDDSQLPKDRFSAERLKGVDSTLKIQPAKLEDSAVYLCASRGGLAEYFGPGTRLTVL.

The J gene is TRBJ1-6, the V gene TRBV11-2; 7 nucleotides align to TRBD1. Per the germline V gene, CDR1 is SGHAT and CDR2 is FQNNGV. CDR3 length: 17 amino acids. V lost 3 bases and J lost 6; bases outside the gene matches: 11. The DNA for the CDR3 is TGTGCCAGCAGCTTCCTTTCGACCGGGACAGTTAATTCACCCCTCCACTTT. Translating gives CASSFLSTGTVNSPLHF.

The chain is built from TRBV11-3 and TRBJ1-1, with a weak D call TRBD1 (5 bases). This CDR3 comprises 15 residues. CDR1 is SGHNT and CDR2 is YENEEA in the germline V gene. V lost 5 bases, J lost 6 bases, and 19 bases lay in between. The CDR3 spells CASSPPRWGEAEAFF. CDR3 nucleotides: TGTGCCAGCAGCCCACCCCGGTGGGGGGAGGCTGAAGCTTTCTTT.

V usage is TRBV2 and J usage is TRBJ2-1, with D possibly TRBD1 on 6 matching bases. Germline V gene sequence: CDR1 SNHLY, CDR2 FYNNEI. The CDR3 is made up of 14 amino acids. V was shortened by 7 bases and J by 3 bases, with 13 bases between the two germline ends. In nucleotides, the CDR3 is TGTGCCAGCACCATAACAGGGTTCTACAATGAGCAGTTCTTC. Translating gives CASTITGFYNEQFF.

This clone was counted only a few times. The chain is built from TRBV7-2 and TRBJ2-6, with D maybe TRBD1 (5 bases). The CDR3 length is 16 residues. Germline assignment: CDR1 SGHTA and CDR2 FQGNSA. Trimming removed 8 bases at V and 0 bases at J, with 14 bases between. CDR3 protein: CASVGATDSGANVLTF. The DNA of the CDR3 is TGTGCCAGCGTAGGGGCTACAGACTCTGGGGCCAACGTCCTGACTTTC.

The chain uses TRBV30 and TRBJ2-7; the match to TRBD2 covers 13 bases. V trimming: 2 bases; J trimming: 6 bases; junction bases outside the gene matches: 7. In germline, CDR1 is GTSNPN, CDR2 SVGIG (reference sequence). The CDR3 has 15 amino acids. In DNA form, the CDR3 reads TGTGCCTGGAGTCCCATACTAGCGGGAGGGCGCGAGCAGTACTTC. Residues: CAWSPILAGGREQYF.

This clone was seen more than once but under ten times. The chain joins TRBV19 to TRBJ1-6; D possibly corresponds to TRBD1 (6 bases). Germline CDR1 reads LNHDA; CDR2 reads SQIVND (reference sequence). This CDR3 is built from 18 residues. The V and J ends lost 5 bases and 0 bases respectively, with 17 bases between them. DNA for the CDR3: TGTGCCAGTAGTCAACCAACAGGGTTTTCCTCCTATAATTCACCCCTCCACTTT. Protein sequence: CASSQPTGFSSYNSPLHF.

J is TRBJ1-3 and V is TRBV6-5; D ambiguous. The CDR3 loop spans 14 amino acids. Trimming cost V 0 bases and J 2 bases, with 5 bases left between them. Germline loops: CDR1 MNHEY, CDR2 SVGAGI. The CDR3 region is CASSYSQAGNTIYF. The CDR3 bases are TGTGCCAGCAGTTACTCTCAGGCTGGAAACACCATATATTTT.

This chain uses TRBV10-3 with TRBJ1-4; the D gene is possibly TRBD1 (6 bases). V was pared by 10 bases and J by 0 bases, with 12 bases between. CDR1 and CDR2 (germline): ENHRY, SYGVKD. The CDR3 totals 14 residues. The CDR3 nucleotides read TGTGCCACCGGGACACTTGCAACTAATGAAAAACTGTTTTTT. It yields the protein CATGTLATNEKLFF.

The chain has TRBV21-1 and TRBJ2-4; the D call TRBD2 from the table was never checked on the DNA. TRBV21-1 is a known pseudogene. CDR3 length: 19 residues. The CDR3: CASSKRRRDGFKDENIQYF. In DNA, the CDR3 is TGTGCCAGCAGCAAAAGAAGGAGGGATGGGTTCAAGGACGAAAACATTCAGTACTTC.

This sequence joins TRBV5-1 and TRBJ1-2; TRBD1 matches at 7 bases. The V segment lost 2 bases and the J segment 6 bases; nucleotides outside the gene matches: 4. In germline, CDR1 is SGHRS, CDR2 YFSETQ. This CDR3 comprises 13 residues. The CDR3 sequence is CASSFRGVDGYTF. For the CDR3, the DNA is TGCGCCAGCAGCTTCAGGGGGGTAGATGGCTACACCTTC.

The V call is TRBV6-5, the J call TRBJ1-2; perhaps TRBD1 as D (5 bases). Germline V gene sequence: CDR1 MNHEY, CDR2 SVGAGI. Trimming took off 10 bases at V and 8 bases at J, with 26 bases between the two ends. CDR3 length: 15 residues. As DNA, the CDR3 is TGTGCCACCCAGAGTCCTTCCCGTCAGGGCGGCGGCTACACCTTC. Translated: CATQSPSRQGGGYTF.

The chain employs TRBV5-1 and TRBJ1-1, with D unresolved. The CDR3 length is 14 residues. The V and J ends lost 0 bases and 0 bases respectively, with 6 bases between them. Germline CDR1 is SGHRS and CDR2 is YFSETQ. This CDR3 reads CASSLGQVNTEAFF. The CDR3 nucleotides are TGCGCCAGCAGCTTGGGGCAGGTGAACACTGAAGCTTTCTTT.

The chain joins TRBV19 to TRBJ2-6; D is undetermined. Per the germline V gene, CDR1 is LNHDA and CDR2 is SQIVND (reference sequence). This CDR3 contains 16 residues. V lost 0 bases to trimming and J lost 0 bases, with 6 bases between them. The CDR3 coding sequence is TGTGCCAGTAGTATAGAAGGCGGCTCTGGGGCCAACGTCCTGACTTTC. This encodes CASSIEGGSGANVLTF.

The rearrangement links TRBV7-2 to TRBJ1-1; 7 bases are shared with TRBD1. The germline CDR1 and CDR2 sequences are SGHTA and FQGNSA. There are 14 residues in the CDR3. V dropped 5 bases and J dropped 1; count of bases not matched to a gene: 4. The CDR3 nucleotides read TGTGCCAGCAGCCCCAGGGGGGAGAACACTGAAGCTTTCTTT. Protein: CASSPRGENTEAFF. Full variable domain (outside the CDR3, taken from reference TRBV7-2 and TRBJ1-1): GAGVSQSPSNKVTEKGKDVELRCDPISGHTALYWYRQSLGQGLEFLIYFQGNSAPDKSGLPSDRFSAERTGGSVSTLTIQRTQQEDSAVYLCASSPRGENTEAFFGQGTRLTVV.

J is TRBJ2-5 and V is TRBV19, with D possibly matching TRBD1 (6 bases). CDR1 is LNHDA and CDR2 is SQIVND in the germline V gene (reference sequence). The CDR3 spans 14 residues. V was trimmed by 4 bases and J by 5 bases, leaving 14 bases between them. This chain's CDR3 is CASSNPQGRETQYF. The CDR3 coding sequence is TGTGCCAGTAGTAACCCACAGGGACGGGAGACCCAGTACTTC.

The chain employs TRBV30 and TRBJ2-1, with TRBD2 as a possible D gene (5 bases). CDR3 length: 11 residues. V lost 7 bases to trimming and J lost 7 bases, with 11 bases between them. Germline V gene lookup returns CDR1 GTSNPN and CDR2 SVGIG (reference sequence). The CDR3: CASPSGNEQFF. The CDR3 DNA is TGTGCCTCCCCTTCGGGGAATGAGCAGTTCTTC.

The J gene is TRBJ1-6, the V gene TRBV25-1, with 9 bases identical to TRBD1. Per the germline V gene, CDR1 is MGHDK and CDR2 is SYGVNS. The V gene end was trimmed by 3 bases and the J gene end by 13 bases; junction bases not matched to a gene: 13. This CDR3 has 16 residues. In DNA, the CDR3 is TGTGCCAGCAGTGACACCACAGGGGGCTACGGCGAGCCCCTCCACTTT. The encoded protein is CASSDTTGGYGEPLHF.